The clone carrying this TCR beta chain was counted between two and nine times. These data are taken from a study of T cells after yellow fever vaccination. Germline V gives CDR1 MNHEY, CDR2 SMNVEV (reference sequence). The V segment lost 4 bases and the J segment 0 bases; nucleotides outside the gene matches: 14. The CDR3 runs to 19 residues. A process of 5'RACE template switching, which added a universal primer site and UMIs, was used to make TCR cDNA. One entry per CDR3 protein results from TCRdb running MiXCR on the 5' RACE reads. The sample contains 450,000 to 650,000 distinct CDR3 sequences, about 13% of which appear only once.

The sequence was collected from a man aged 25 to 40 who received the YFV17D yellow fever vaccine. Sequencing used PBMCs, obtained on the day of the yellow fever booster vaccination. The chain has TRBV27 and TRBJ2-4; 8 bases agree with TRBD2. The CDR3 sequence: CASSSRGAGDPIAKNIQYF. The CDR3 DNA follows: TGTGCCAGCAGTTCCCGGGGAGCGGGAGACCCCATAGCCAAAAACATTCAGTACTTC.